One sample yielded the 4 T cell receptor beta chains listed below, sequenced in a study of blood T cell repertoires in COVID-19. Here immunoSEQ multiplex PCR was the method, and the copy in TCRdb shows in-frame clones only, minus some. The sample includes hundreds of thousands of clones, about nine tenths of them seen just once. Material for sequencing was peripheral blood. The receptors here all came from a woman in her 30s with active or convalescent COVID-19.

The table lists this clone with a few counts. V usage is TRBV9 and J usage is TRBJ1-2; TRBD1 matches 10 bases. CDR3 length: 14 residues. Germline trimming cut 3 bases from V and 7 bases from J; bases unmatched to any gene: 6. Germline V gene data show CDR1 as SGDLS and CDR2 as YYNGEE. The CDR3 reads CASSATGTGVGYTF. Here the CDR3 DNA reads TGTGCCAGCAGCGCCACCGGGACAGGGGTTGGCTACACCTTC.

This clone occurred a few times. The chain links TRBV2 to TRBJ1-2; 11 bases align to TRBD1. CDR3 length equals 13 residues. Unmatched junction bases numbered 4, after V lost 6 bases and J lost 7 bases. Germline V gene sequence: CDR1 SNHLY, CDR2 FYNNEI. The chain's CDR3 is CASRPDRGPGYTF. The CDR3 DNA is TGTGCCAGCAGGCCGGACAGGGGGCCTGGCTACACCTTC.

This chain links TRBV25-1 with TRBJ1-2; perhaps TRBD1 as D (6 bases). Trimming removed 4 bases at V and 8 bases at J, with 20 bases between. The germline gives CDR1 MGHDK, CDR2 SYGVNS. The CDR3 length is 15 residues. The CDR3, as DNA: TGTGCCAGCAGTGGCGTACAGGGTGCGTTTCTGGGCTACACCTTC. This encodes CASSGVQGAFLGYTF.

The genes are TRBV5-1 and TRBJ1-4, with D perhaps TRBD1 (5 bases). Trimming took 0 bases from V and 5 from J, leaving 8 bases between them. The CDR3 has 14 residues. Per the germline V gene, CDR1 is SGHRS and CDR2 is YFSETQ. Written as DNA, the CDR3 is TGCGCCAGCAGCTTGGTAGGGGCCAATGAAAAACTGTTTTTT. Its protein is CASSLVGANEKLFF.